This section outlines one T cell receptor beta chain sequence together with its context. What this receptor recognizes is not known. Base qualities are missing; no much larger clone stands one base away. The data were taken from a study of cytomegalovirus exposure and HLA in healthy donors (dated by TCRdb to the late 2010s). Background on the whole study: An earlier analysis of some 600 of the donors reported about 280 Gb of sequence data and some 110 million unique TCR beta sequences obtained from 180 million or so T cells. An early release covering around 630 HLA-typed donors comprised 250 to 350 gigabases of sequencing data and roughly 85 million unique TCR sequences. Among the roughly 400 genotyped donors, under 90% belonged to the genetic ancestry cluster associated with self-reported Caucasian donors. The study aimed to test whether signatures of past pathogen exposure could be identified by cataloging public T cell receptors. The study used immunosequencing to profile the T cell repertoires of approximately 690 subjects and linked those repertoires to cytomegalovirus serostatus. Along with the 666-subject first cohort, a separate validation cohort of over a hundred different subjects was used. To predict cytomegalovirus infection status, the study brought together high-throughput TCR immunosequencing, statistical association of individual TCRs with disease status, and machine learning. To study patterns of TCR occurrence, a later analysis re-analyzed previously published TCR beta repertoires from 600 to 750 donors and added high-resolution HLA genotyping. In the later analysis, no new phenotypic data were used to find candidate immune exposures; instead, reliance was placed on TCR beta sequences and their occurrence across donors. To decide whether each TCR beta V gene segment behaved as functional or pseudogenic, an earlier analysis of some 580 of the donors relied on high-throughput TCR beta sequencing. Donor age, sex, ethnicity and CMV serostatus were collected together with the repertoire data. A later genetic analysis took genome-wide SNP genotypes for about 55% of the 666 donors and used that subset as a discovery cohort. All discovery cohort repertoires had been generated using a single sequencing platform. Class I and class II HLA loci were covered by the typing at four-digit resolution. Typing coverage varied by locus: about 629-640 donors for A, B, C, DRB1 and DQB1; about 520 for DQA1; over 600 for DPA1; 450 to 480 for DPB1. Because of strong linkage in the cohort, roughly five DR-DQ haplotypes were treated as single units for association and clustering. Among 398 genotyped donors of the cohort, an average of about 240,000 unique TCR beta nucleotide sequences were sequenced per donor, about a sixth of them non-productive.

The cohort comprised around 690 healthy bone marrow donors. At the time of sampling, all cohort members were nominally healthy, though unrecorded immune exposures were likely present. The donor was CMV seropositive and belonged to the group of 250 to 300 seropositive cohort members. A peripheral blood sample was provided by each donor, and peripheral blood mononuclear cells were used for TCR beta sequencing. Genomic DNA was extracted from the blood cell samples with the Qiagen DNeasy Blood Extraction Kit. Libraries were built with the immunoSEQ multiplex PCR assay. The multiplex PCR relied on a mix of 60 forward primers for TCR Vbeta segments and 13 reverse primers for TCR Jbeta segments. A multiplex PCR assay on genomic DNA amplified the CDR3 region of rearranged TCR beta genes. The Illumina HiSeq System was used to sequence the amplified TCR beta libraries as 87-base-pair reads. The study's own analysis went as follows. In a later analysis, tens of millions of unique TCR beta chains were counted across the 500 to 850 repertoires, and roughly 10 million of these chains were shared by at least two donors. To remove PCR and sequencing errors, raw reads were error-corrected and collapsed into unique sequences using a nearest-neighbor algorithm that merged closely related sequences. To assign V, D and J gene segments, CDR3 sequences were aligned to IMGT reference sequences. Each retained sequence needed at least a six-nucleotide match to both a V gene segment and a J gene segment. Rearrangements were called productive when the CDR3 lacked stop codons and stayed in frame with V and J; all others were non-productive. CDR3 was defined by IMGT convention, running from the second conserved V-encoded cysteine to the conserved J-encoded phenylalanine. The earlier analysis of some 580 of the donors excluded any sequence lacking an unambiguous match to a single V gene segment. An earlier analysis of a few hundred of the donors called V segments functional above 56.7% productive rearrangements and segregating when the between-donor standard deviation exceeded 5%. A statistical classification framework was built for diagnosing cytomegalovirus status from the catalog of TCR beta chain sequences. A later analysis assigned V and J genes by comparing TCR nucleotide sequences with IMGT/GENE-DB human TR gene sequences. Using the TCRdist pipeline, a later analysis assigned CDR3 sequences along with most-parsimonious VDJ recombination scenarios. A later analysis defined each TCR beta chain by its CDR3 amino acid sequence plus V-gene family, and excluded reads lacking a unique V-gene family. In a later analysis, 450 to 600 highly shared, low-generation-probability nucleotide sequences were removed to address suspected cross-contamination and a sequencing artifact. In a later analysis, a clonal expansion index for each public chain was calculated from normalized within-repertoire ranks of inferred template counts. In a later analysis, generation probabilities were computed using a VDJ recombination model fitted to out-of-frame rearrangements, and the results were checked against IGoR. Hypergeometric tests were used in a later analysis to score TCR-TCR, TCR-HLA and TCR-CMV co-occurrence, with a repertoire-size bias correction applied to the TCR pairs. To estimate false discovery rates, a later analysis permuted the HLA or CMV assignments 20 times. A later analysis grouped co-occurring TCRs with DBSCAN, adding TCRdist sequence similarity when clustering within HLA-allele-positive subsets. Repertoires with fewer than 30,000 or more than 120,000 public chains were left out of co-occurrence clustering, as were four to six repertoires with anomalous nucleotide sharing. This is the immuneACCESS table as TCRdb keeps it, with only in-frame sequences that have V and J called. A part of the clones is gone; compared with another copy, unresolved V genes explain less than half, and the rest is unexplained. The V and J calls and clone size come from that table; D and trimming were worked out from the DNA. For this sample there are 100,000 to 150,000 clones; just under 75% appear just once. Approximately 7% of the sample is taken by the ten largest.

Overall results and qualifications from the work: A group of highly shared sequence variants was considered likely to be a technical artifact of the sequencing pipeline. Some IMGT-functional V segments, including TRBV6-2 and TRBV6-3, could not be distinguished by the 87-base-pair reads and were therefore excluded. While some public TCRs were present in many individuals, most TCR sequences turned up only very rarely across donors. Compared with the 666-donor mean, donors in an Asian-associated ancestry cluster had fewer N-insertions in productive TCRs, according to a later genetic analysis. Because HLA typing was unavailable for some donors at each locus, only the typed subset was used in association tests. Specific HLA alleles were associated with over 15,000 TCR beta sequences at a false discovery rate of 0.05 in a later analysis. The authors suggested that the approach could potentially be generalized to other disease states and immunological phenotypes. The classifier was reported to diagnose cytomegalovirus status with high specificity and sensitivity in both the original cohort and the validation cohort. In this cohort, only TCR beta chains were sequenced, and detectable features were limited by the absence of alpha or paired-chain data. For the cohort, immune exposure information was limited to CMV serostatus. In an earlier analysis of about 540 of the donors, most TCR beta V segments were observed in productive rearrangements about 90% or about 30% of the time, broadly matching IMGT annotations. Most CMV-associated TCR beta chains appeared to be HLA-restricted in a later analysis, and the HLA associations seemed to be driven largely by CMV exposure. A further reported finding was that TCR beta sequences accurately predicted the HLA-A and HLA-B alleles for most subjects in the first cohort. In vitro tests confirmed that three of the cytomegalovirus-associated TCR beta chains recognize cytomegalovirus antigens. The study listed approximately 150 TCR beta chains as associated with cytomegalovirus. Sequencing depth was assumed to be roughly uniform across donors in the presence/absence analyses, though that assumption may not hold. Correlated functional status among segregating V segments might reflect linkage disequilibrium, but an unknown experimental factor could not be ruled out. In a later analysis, several top co-occurrence clusters were reported to appear linked to parvovirus B19, influenza, CMV and Epstein-Barr virus. Compared with equally common non-associated chains, HLA-associated TCR beta chains in a later analysis were more clonally expanded and had lower generation probabilities. V-gene and J-gene trimming of TCR beta chains was associated with a missense DCLRE1C variant in a later genetic analysis, and the association was replicated in an independent cohort. In a later analysis, the rate of TCR association differed among HLA loci, with DRB1 alleles having the most associated TCRs and HLA-C alleles having the fewest. The earlier analysis of 587 of the donors excluded roughly 17 rarely observed V segments, including chromosome 9 orphons, because counts were too low. When HLA alleles, especially DR and DQ, strongly co-occurred, attributing TCR associations to individual alleles was difficult.

A distance of 12 bases separates the germline ends of V and J, which lose 3 bases and 3 bases respectively. Taken from the germline V gene, the CDR1 and CDR2 loops are MGHDK and SYGVNS. The CDR3 sequence holds 15 residues, the cysteine and phenylalanine included. Only CDR3 DNA is held: 45 bases, read in frame from base 1. This receptor was taken from a middle-aged man in good health and CMV-seropositive. Recombination connected TRBV25-1 to TRBJ2-1, with TRBD1 tentatively as D gene (6 bases match). Sequencing was done on a sample of PBMCs. The DNA is TGTGCCAGCAGTGACCGGGACAAGCACTACAATGAGCAGTTCTTC. Protein translation: CASSDRDKHYNEQFF. Here the CDR3 is joined to the reference TRBV25-1 and TRBJ2-1 genes, and the full variable domain is: EADIYQTPRYLVIGTGKKITLECSQTMGHDKMYWYQQDPGMELHLIHYSYGVNSTEKGDLSSESTVSRIRTEHFPLTLESARPSHTSQYLCASSDRDKHYNEQFFGPGTRLTVL.